This passage covers 26 T cell receptor beta chains from one sample sequenced in a study of CD8 T cells in ankylosing spondylitis. Via MiXCR, TCRdb re-called the 5' RACE reads, giving one row per CDR3 protein. The table records under 130,000 distinct CDR3 sequences, 24% of them present only once. The specimen sequenced was synovial fluid, either unsorted or a sorted T cell fraction (not recorded which). These TCRs come from a male donor with ankylosing spondylitis.

This sequence joins TRBV5-6 and TRBJ2-7; D not resolved. Germline V gene sequence: CDR1 SGHDT, CDR2 YYEEEE. The V end was cut by 1 base, the J end by 13 bases, with 15 bases between. This CDR3 is built from 12 residues. The CDR3 DNA sequence: TGTGCCAGCAGCTTGTTCCTGGGCGAGGAATACTTC. Translated: CASSLFLGEEYF.

This clonotype was counted a few times. The V call is TRBV20-1, the J call TRBJ2-5; no definite D call. Germline V lookup: CDR1 DFQATT, CDR2 SNEGSKA (reference sequence). The V gene lost 6 bases and the J gene lost 5 bases, with 19 bases spanning the gap. The CDR3 loop spans 14 amino acids. The CDR3 loop is CSAPSSLLLETQYF. The CDR3 DNA follows: TGCAGTGCCCCTAGTAGCTTGCTGCTTGAGACCCAGTACTTC.

The chain uses TRBV7-9 and TRBJ1-5; 7 nucleotides align to TRBD1. The CDR3 extends over 13 amino acids. Germline V lookup: CDR1 SEHNR, CDR2 FQNEAQ (reference sequence). After removal of 5 bases from V and 5 bases from J, the junction contained 3 bases not matched to a gene. The CDR3 sequence is CASSLTGDQPQHF. CDR3 bases: TGTGCCAGCAGCCTAACAGGGGATCAGCCCCAGCATTTT.

This clonotype was seen many times. The DNA of the CDR3 is TGTGCCAGCAGCTTCCTTAGCGGGAGGGTACACGAGCAGTACTTC. Its protein product is CASSFLSGRVHEQYF. The V and J genes are TRBV7-2 and TRBJ2-7, with 11 bases lining up with TRBD2. V dropped 3 bases and J dropped 5; count of bases not matched to a gene: 6. The CDR3 spans 15 residues. CDR1 and CDR2 from the germline V gene are SGHTA and FQGNSA.

This chain links TRBV5-5 with TRBJ2-5; 9 nucleotides line up with TRBD2. Germline V gene sequence: CDR1 SGHKS, CDR2 YYEKEE (reference sequence). The CDR3 consists of 16 residues. V lost 2 bases to trimming and J lost 2 bases; unmatched junction nucleotides: 7. The chain's CDR3 is CASSLVLAGWQETQYF. In DNA form, the CDR3 reads TGTGCCAGCAGCTTAGTTCTAGCGGGATGGCAAGAGACCCAGTACTTC.

The genes are TRBV7-2 and TRBJ2-7; 7 bases map to TRBD1. CDR1 and CDR2 from the germline V gene are SGHTA and FQGNSA. This CDR3 region has 16 residues. The junction had 11 bases not matched to a gene; V was cut back by 2 bases and J by 4 bases. In DNA form, the CDR3 reads TGTGCCAGCAGCTTACTGGCAGGGGGAGCGCCGTACGAGCAGTACTTC. This translates into CASSLLAGGAPYEQYF.

This clonotype has more than one count but fewer than ten. The gene calls are TRBV6-2 or TRBV6-3 and TRBJ2-3, with a weak D call TRBD2 (6 bases). Germline CDR1 and CDR2: MNHEY and SVGEGT. V lost 0 bases and J lost 4, with 8 bases in between. The CDR3 length is 14 residues. CDR3 loop: CASSYSRLADTQYF. The CDR3 coding sequence is TGTGCCAGCAGTTACTCCAGACTAGCAGATACGCAGTATTTT.

DNA of the CDR3: TGCAGCGTTGGGGTGGCGGGAGGGGTCTACAATGAGCAGTTCTTC. This gives the protein CSVGVAGGVYNEQFF. This sequence joins TRBV29-1 and TRBJ2-1; 9 bases are shared with TRBD2. In germline, CDR1 is SQVTM, CDR2 ANQGSEA. V trimming: 4 bases; J trimming: 3 bases; junction bases outside the gene matches: 7. The CDR3 covers 15 residues.

This rearrangement joins TRBV3-1 to TRBJ1-5, with TRBD1 matching 8 bases. This CDR3 has 16 residues. CDR1 and CDR2 (germline): LGHDT, YNNKEL (reference sequence). J was trimmed by 2 bases and V by 0 bases; bases with no gene match: 3. The CDR3: CASSQDATGGNQPQHF. The CDR3 DNA reads TGTGCCAGCAGCCAAGACGCGACAGGGGGCAATCAGCCCCAGCATTTT.

This clonotype has at least ten counts. The chain uses TRBV29-1 and TRBJ2-1; D remains unclear. Trimming removed 6 bases at V and 2 bases at J, with 8 bases between. There are 12 residues in the CDR3. CDR1 is SQVTM and CDR2 is ANQGSEA in the germline V gene. CDR3 sequence (DNA): TGCAGCGTCGCGGAGCCCTACAATGAGCAGTTCTTC. It translates to CSVAEPYNEQFF.

The chain employs TRBV20-1 and TRBJ2-1; 8 bases align to TRBD2. Germline loops: CDR1 DFQATT, CDR2 SNEGSKA (reference sequence). The length of the CDR3 is 14 residues. Losses at the gene ends were 0 bases for V and 7 bases for J; bases not matched to a gene: 5. The CDR3 protein is CSARDSSGVNEQFF. The CDR3 DNA is TGCAGTGCTAGAGACAGTAGCGGGGTAAATGAGCAGTTCTTC.

This chain links TRBV12-3 or TRBV12-4 with TRBJ2-6, with a tentative D call TRBD1 (5 bases). V lost 6 bases, J lost 1 base, and 7 bases lay in between. The CDR3 totals 14 residues. CDR3 sequence: CASRYRSGANVLTF. CDR3 coding DNA: TGTGCCAGCAGATACAGGTCTGGGGCCAACGTCCTGACTTTC.

This clonotype was seen many times. V usage is TRBV7-9 and J usage is TRBJ2-1; D perhaps matches TRBD2 (5 bases). The germline CDR1 and CDR2 sequences are SEHNR and FQNEAQ (reference sequence). The length of the CDR3 is 11 residues. V was shortened by 5 bases and J by 16 bases, with 15 bases between the two germline ends. The CDR3 DNA reads as TGTGCCAGCAGCACACTAGGCCCCGTTTTCTTC. Protein product: CASSTLGPVFF.

In this sample, this clonotype turned up a few times. The rearrangement links TRBV6-1 to TRBJ2-1; perhaps TRBD1 as D (5 bases). With 7 bases removed from V and 0 bases from J, the gap between germline ends came to 13 bases. The CDR3 is made up of 15 amino acids. Germline assignment: CDR1 MNHNS and CDR2 SASEGT. The CDR3 nucleotides are TGTGCCAGCATCGACAGCCCGAGCTCCTACAATGAGCAGTTCTTC. As protein: CASIDSPSSYNEQFF.

The chain uses TRBV2 and TRBJ2-5; no reliable D call. Deletions cut 2 bases from V and 6 bases from J, with 19 bases between. CDR3 length: 16 residues. CDR1 and CDR2 (germline): SNHLY, FYNNEI. CDR3 in amino acids: CASSESPELRPKTQYF. The CDR3 bases are TGTGCCAGCAGTGAAAGTCCCGAACTTCGCCCCAAGACCCAGTACTTC.

This clonotype appeared many times. The chain has TRBV6-1 and TRBJ1-2; 11 bases match TRBD1. The CDR3 is 15 amino acids. With V trimmed by 6 bases and J by 5 bases, 8 bases remained unmatched. Germline V gene sequence: CDR1 MNHNS, CDR2 SASEGT. The CDR3 loop is CASSLRGQGAYGYTF. Written as DNA, the CDR3 is TGTGCCAGCAGCCTCCGAGGACAGGGGGCTTATGGCTACACCTTC.

The chain couples TRBV5-1 to TRBJ2-1; the D is unclear. The CDR3 has 12 residues. The ends were cut back, 0 bases at V and 7 bases at J, with 5 bases in the middle. Germline CDR1 and CDR2: SGHRS and YFSETQ. This CDR3 is CASSLVANEQFF. The CDR3 region has the DNA TGCGCCAGCAGCTTGGTTGCAAATGAGCAGTTCTTC.

The V call is TRBV3-1, the J call TRBJ2-5; TRBD1 matches at 9 bases. The CDR3 totals 16 residues. V lost 1 base to trimming and J lost 4 bases; unmatched junction nucleotides: 7. Germline V gives CDR1 LGHDT, CDR2 YNNKEL (reference sequence). The CDR3 bases are TGTGCCAGCAGCCAAGTGGGCACGGGACAGGGAGAGACCCAGTACTTC. Its protein is CASSQVGTGQGETQYF.

This clonotype showed up just a few times. The CDR3 spells CASSLDRALQYF. Here the CDR3 DNA reads TGCGCCAGCAGCTTGGACAGGGCCCTTCAGTACTTC. V gene TRBV5-1 combines with J gene TRBJ2-4, with D tentatively TRBD1 (6 bases). This CDR3 region has 12 residues. V lost 0 bases and J lost 11, with 9 bases in between. Germline V gene data show CDR1 as SGHRS and CDR2 as YFSETQ.

V usage is TRBV2 and J usage is TRBJ2-1, with D perhaps matching TRBD1 (5 bases). Germline V gene sequence: CDR1 SNHLY, CDR2 FYNNEI. The CDR3 runs 15 residues. Trimming removed 7 bases from V and 0 bases from J, with 13 bases in between. CDR3 bases: TGTGCCAGCACCCTTCAGGGTCCCTCCTACAATGAGCAGTTCTTC. It codes for CASTLQGPSYNEQFF.

The chain carries TRBV29-1 and TRBJ2-7; TRBD2 might be the D (6 bases). Per germline, CDR1 SQVTM and CDR2 ANQGSEA. The CDR3 runs to 13 residues. V was pared by 4 bases and J by 4 bases, with 14 bases between. The CDR3 loop is CSVVALRGYEQYF. In DNA, the CDR3 is TGCAGCGTTGTGGCCCTGCGGGGTTACGAGCAGTACTTC.

This clonotype appeared a few times. The chain has TRBV5-1 and TRBJ1-4; no definite D call. Trimming pared 5 bases from V and 8 bases from J, leaving 16 bases between. This CDR3 comprises 14 residues. CDR1 and CDR2 from the germline V gene are SGHRS and YFSETQ. In nucleotides, the CDR3 is TGCGCCAGCAGTCCTGACACTCAGAGGGAAAAACTGTTTTTT. It codes for CASSPDTQREKLFF.

This chain connects TRBV20-1 to TRBJ2-2, with 8 bases matching TRBD2. The CDR3 runs 16 residues. CDR1 is DFQATT and CDR2 is SNEGSKA in the germline V gene (reference sequence). V dropped 0 bases and J dropped 3; count of bases not matched to a gene: 6. The CDR3 sequence: CSARETGLAYTGELFF. CDR3 bases: TGCAGTGCTAGAGAGACCGGACTAGCTTACACCGGGGAGCTGTTTTTT.

The V and J genes are TRBV7-2 and TRBJ2-1; 7 bases are a match to TRBD2. Trimming removed 2 bases from V and 5 bases from J; junction bases left unmatched: 6. Per the germline V gene, CDR1 is SGHTA and CDR2 is FQGNSA. CDR3 length equals 15 residues. The CDR3, as DNA: TGTGCCAGCAGCTTACTCGCGGGGGAGCACAATGAGCAGTTCTTC. Amino acid sequence: CASSLLAGEHNEQFF. Together with reference TRBV7-2 and TRBJ2-1, the CDR3 gives the full variable domain: GAGVSQSPSNKVTEKGKDVELRCDPISGHTALYWYRQSLGQGLEFLIYFQGNSAPDKSGLPSDRFSAERTGGSVSTLTIQRTQQEDSAVYLCASSLLAGEHNEQFFGPGTRLTVL.

In its sample, this clonotype was seen a few times. The CDR3 DNA is TGCAGTGCTAGACCGGGGTACAATGAGCAGTTCTTC. This encodes CSARPGYNEQFF. V usage is TRBV20-1 and J usage is TRBJ2-1; possibly TRBD2 for D (5 bases). This CDR3 contains 12 residues. Trimming took off 2 bases at V and 4 bases at J, with 6 bases between the two ends. Germline-derived CDR1 and CDR2 are DFQATT and SNEGSKA (reference sequence).

Only a few counts were recorded for this clonotype. V is TRBV29-1 and J is TRBJ2-7, with TRBD1 identical over 8 bases. Germline V gives CDR1 SQVTM, CDR2 ANQGSEA. The CDR3 contains 14 residues. J lost 4 bases, V lost 1 base, and 6 bases had no gene match. Here the CDR3 reads CSVEASGGGYEQYF. The CDR3 coding sequence is TGCAGCGTTGAAGCTTCAGGGGGCGGGTACGAGCAGTACTTC.